The T cell receptor beta chain described here comes from a study of T cells after posttransplantation cyclophosphamide. Broader study findings: Later blood repertoires were often dominated by clones from the donor CD8+ memory compartment. Recipient CMV seropositivity and CMV reactivation strongly tracked TRB clonality. Skin or GI-infiltrating T cells shared few TRB sequences with blood.

A marrow graft followed busulfan-fludarabine conditioning, with cyclophosphamide on days +3 and +4. Regarding this clone: Its target is unknown.

Sequencing was performed with immunoSEQ multiplex PCR; in TCRdb, only in-frame clones are kept and a portion is missing. The repertoire holds tens of thousands of clones, with 78% as singletons. This specimen was CD4+ T cells sorted from blood, taken roughly 250 weeks after a stem cell transplant with posttransplant cyclophosphamide. The source is a female patient aged 40 to 55 who received an allogeneic stem cell transplant from a related donor, was CMV-positive, and had no GVHD. The graft donor may have contributed some T cells.

CDR3 sequence (DNA): TGTGCCAGCAGCCTATATAGCTCTGGAAACACCATATATTTT. Translation: CASSLYSSGNTIYF. The V call is TRBV7-2, the J call TRBJ1-3; D is ambiguous. The germline V and J ends were trimmed by 5 bases and 0 bases, with 8 bases remaining between them. Germline CDR1 SGHTA, CDR2 FQGNSA. The CDR3 contains 14 residues.